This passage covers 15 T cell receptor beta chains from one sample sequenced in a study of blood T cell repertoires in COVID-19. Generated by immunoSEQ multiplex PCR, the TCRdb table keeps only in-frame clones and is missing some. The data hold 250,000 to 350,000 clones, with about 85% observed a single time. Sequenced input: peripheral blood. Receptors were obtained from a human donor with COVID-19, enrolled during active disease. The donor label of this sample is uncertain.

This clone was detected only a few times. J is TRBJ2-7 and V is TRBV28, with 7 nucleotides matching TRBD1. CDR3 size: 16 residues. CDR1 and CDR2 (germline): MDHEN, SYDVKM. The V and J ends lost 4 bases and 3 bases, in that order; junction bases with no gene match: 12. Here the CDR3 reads CASSSQGPPELYEQYF. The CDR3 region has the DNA TGTGCCAGCAGTTCACAGGGGCCGCCAGAGCTCTACGAGCAGTACTTC.

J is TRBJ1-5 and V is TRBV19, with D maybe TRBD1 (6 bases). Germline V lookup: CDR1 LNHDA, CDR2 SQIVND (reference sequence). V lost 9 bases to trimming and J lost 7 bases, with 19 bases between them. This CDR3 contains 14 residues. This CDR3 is CASRGSGGEQPQHF. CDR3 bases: TGTGCCAGCAGGGGATCTGGGGGCGAACAGCCCCAGCATTTT.

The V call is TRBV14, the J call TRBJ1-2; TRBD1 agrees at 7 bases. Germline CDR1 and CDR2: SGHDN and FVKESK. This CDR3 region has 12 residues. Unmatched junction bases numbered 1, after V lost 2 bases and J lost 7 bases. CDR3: CASSQRGLGYTF. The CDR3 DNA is TGTGCCAGCAGCCAAAGGGGGCTTGGCTACACCTTC.

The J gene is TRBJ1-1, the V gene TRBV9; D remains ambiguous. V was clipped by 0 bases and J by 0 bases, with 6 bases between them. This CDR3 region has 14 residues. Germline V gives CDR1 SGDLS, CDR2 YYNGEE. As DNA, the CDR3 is TGTGCCAGCAGCGTAGATCGGTTGAACACTGAAGCTTTCTTT. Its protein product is CASSVDRLNTEAFF.

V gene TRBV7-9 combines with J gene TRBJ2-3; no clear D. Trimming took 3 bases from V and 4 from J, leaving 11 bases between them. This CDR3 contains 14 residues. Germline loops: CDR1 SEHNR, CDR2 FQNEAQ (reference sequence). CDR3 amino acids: CASSFLDSADTQYF. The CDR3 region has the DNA TGTGCCAGCAGCTTCCTAGATTCGGCAGATACGCAGTATTTT.

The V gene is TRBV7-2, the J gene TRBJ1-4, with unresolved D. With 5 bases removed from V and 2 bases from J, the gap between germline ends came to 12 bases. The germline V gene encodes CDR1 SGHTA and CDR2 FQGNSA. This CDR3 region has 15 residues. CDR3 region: CASSQSSRTNEKLFF. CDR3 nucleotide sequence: TGTGCCAGCAGCCAATCCTCCCGGACTAATGAAAAACTGTTTTTT.

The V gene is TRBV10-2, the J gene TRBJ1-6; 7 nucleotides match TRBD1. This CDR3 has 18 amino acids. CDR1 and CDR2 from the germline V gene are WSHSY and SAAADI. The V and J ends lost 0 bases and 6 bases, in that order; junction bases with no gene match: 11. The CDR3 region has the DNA TGCGCCAGCAGTGAGTCGGAGACAGGGTGGGGGTTTAATTCACCCCTCCACTTT. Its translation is CASSESETGWGFNSPLHF.

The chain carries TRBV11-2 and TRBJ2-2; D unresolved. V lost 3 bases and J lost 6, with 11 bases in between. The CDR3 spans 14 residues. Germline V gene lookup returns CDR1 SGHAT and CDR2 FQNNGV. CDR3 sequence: CASSLNSVAGELFF. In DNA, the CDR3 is TGTGCCAGCAGCTTGAACTCCGTCGCCGGGGAGCTGTTTTTT. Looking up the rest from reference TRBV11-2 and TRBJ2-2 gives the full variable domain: EAGVAQSPRYKIIEKRQSVAFWCNPISGHATLYWYQQILGQGPKLLIQFQNNGVVDDSQLPKDRFSAERLKGVDSTLKIQPAKLEDSAVYLCASSLNSVAGELFFGEGSRLTVL.

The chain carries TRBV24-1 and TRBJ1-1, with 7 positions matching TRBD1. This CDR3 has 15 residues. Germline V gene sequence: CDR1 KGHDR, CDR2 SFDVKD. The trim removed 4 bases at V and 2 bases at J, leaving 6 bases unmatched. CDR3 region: CATSDPGTANTEAFF. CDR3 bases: TGTGCCACCAGTGACCCCGGGACAGCTAACACTGAAGCTTTCTTT.

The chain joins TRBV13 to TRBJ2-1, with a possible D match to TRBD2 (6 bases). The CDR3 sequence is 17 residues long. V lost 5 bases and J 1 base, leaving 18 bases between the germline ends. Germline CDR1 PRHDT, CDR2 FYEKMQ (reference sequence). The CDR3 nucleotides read TGTGCCAGCAGCCCCGAGTTGGGCGGGACGTCCTACAATGAGCAGTTCTTC. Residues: CASSPELGGTSYNEQFF.

The CDR3 sequence: CASRRLAGDNEQFF. CDR3 bases: TGTGCCAGCAGGCGACTAGCGGGAGACAATGAGCAGTTCTTC. The chain couples TRBV9 to TRBJ2-1; 12 nucleotides align to TRBD2. The germline CDR1 and CDR2 sequences are SGDLS and YYNGEE. Trimming took 5 bases from V and 5 from J; bases not matched to a gene: 2. This CDR3 region has 14 residues.

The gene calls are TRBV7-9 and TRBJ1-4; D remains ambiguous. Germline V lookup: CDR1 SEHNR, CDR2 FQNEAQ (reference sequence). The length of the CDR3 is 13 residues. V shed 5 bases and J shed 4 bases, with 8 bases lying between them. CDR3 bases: TGTGCCAGCAGCCCCCGGGGTAATGAAAAACTGTTTTTT. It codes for CASSPRGNEKLFF. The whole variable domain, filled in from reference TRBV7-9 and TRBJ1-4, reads DTGVSQNPRHKITKRGQNVTFRCDPISEHNRLYWYRQTLGQGPEFLTYFQNEAQLEKSRLLSDRFSAERPKGSFSTLEIQRTEQGDSAMYLCASSPRGNEKLFFGSGTQLSVL.

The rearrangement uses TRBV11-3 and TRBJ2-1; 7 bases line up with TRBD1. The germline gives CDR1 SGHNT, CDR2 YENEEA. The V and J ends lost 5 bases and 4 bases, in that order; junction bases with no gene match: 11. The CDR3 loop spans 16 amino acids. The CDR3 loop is CASSPRQGTGYNEQFF. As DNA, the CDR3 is TGTGCCAGCAGCCCCAGACAGGGAACGGGGTACAATGAGCAGTTCTTC.

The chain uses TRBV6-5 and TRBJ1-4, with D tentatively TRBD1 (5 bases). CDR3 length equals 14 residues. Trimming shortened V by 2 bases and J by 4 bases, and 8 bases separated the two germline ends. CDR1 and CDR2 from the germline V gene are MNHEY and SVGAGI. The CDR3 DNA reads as TGTGCCAGCAGTTACGGGGCTAATAATGAAAAACTGTTTTTT. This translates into CASSYGANNEKLFF.

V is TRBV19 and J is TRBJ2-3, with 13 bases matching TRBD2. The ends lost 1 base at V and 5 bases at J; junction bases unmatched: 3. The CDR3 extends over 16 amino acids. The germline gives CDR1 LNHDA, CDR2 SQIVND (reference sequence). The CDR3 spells CASSIGLAGGGDTQYF. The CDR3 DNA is TGTGCCAGTAGTATAGGACTAGCGGGAGGTGGAGATACGCAGTATTTT.